This T cell receptor beta chain was found in a study of blood T cell repertoires in COVID-19. V shed 6 bases and J 1 base; nucleotides not matched to a gene: 8. The CDR3 is 15 residues long. From germline, CDR1 is MNHEY and CDR2 SVGAGI. Sequencing was performed with immunoSEQ multiplex PCR; in TCRdb, only in-frame clones are kept and a portion is missing. The table lists about 190,000 clones, 88% of them singletons, with about 4.4% in the top ten. The sample taken for sequencing was peripheral blood. This rearrangement joins TRBV6-5 to TRBJ1-1; 7 positions match TRBD1. The clonotype was recovered from a human donor in a cohort sampled during active COVID-19. CDR3 sequence (DNA): TGTGCCAGCAGGCCACTGGGACAGACGAACACTGAAGCTTTCTTT. Residues: CASRPLGQTNTEAFF.